Shown below are 20 T cell receptor beta chains from a single sample sequenced in a study of blood T cell repertoires in COVID-19. The data were produced by immunoSEQ multiplex PCR, yet TCRdb's version contains in-frame clones alone and is incomplete. This sample has about 100,000 clones; around 88% occur once, and the top ten carry about 5.3%. The sequencing input was peripheral blood. These receptors originate from a human donor in a cohort sampled during active COVID-19.

The chain links TRBV18 to TRBJ1-2; the D is unclear. There are 13 residues in the CDR3. V was shortened by 2 bases and J by 7 bases, with 11 bases between the two germline ends. Germline V gives CDR1 KGHSH, CDR2 LQKENI. The CDR3 region is CASSPAGNGGYTF. The CDR3 nucleotides are TGTGCCAGCTCACCAGCGGGGAACGGTGGCTACACCTTC. The full variable domain, its missing parts supplied by reference TRBV18 and TRBJ1-2, is NAGVMQNPRHLVRRRGQEARLRCSPMKGHSHVYWYRQLPEEGLKFMVYLQKENIIDESGMPKERFSAEFPKEGPSILRIQQVVRGDSAAYFCASSPAGNGGYTFGSGTRLTVV.

V usage is TRBV2 and J usage is TRBJ2-2; D is undetermined. V shed 6 bases and J shed 0 bases, with 11 bases lying between them. This CDR3 contains 15 residues. Germline V gene sequence: CDR1 SNHLY, CDR2 FYNNEI. The DNA of the CDR3 is TGTGCCAGCAGGATCACTCTAACGAACACCGGGGAGCTGTTTTTT. Its translation: CASRITLTNTGELFF.

The V and J genes are TRBV19 and TRBJ1-3; D is uncertain. CDR1 is LNHDA, CDR2 SQIVND, per germline (reference sequence). Trimming stripped 11 bases from V and 0 bases from J, with 11 bases between. The length of the CDR3 is 13 residues. CDR3 nucleotides: TGTGCCTCGGAGAAGGTCTCTGGAAACACCATATATTTT. This encodes CASEKVSGNTIYF.

This clone was detected once. The chain combines TRBV28 with TRBJ2-3; TRBD2 aligns across 9 bases. V was pared by 1 base and J by 1 base, with 18 bases of the junction left unmatched. The CDR3 covers 21 residues. Germline V lookup: CDR1 MDHEN, CDR2 SYDVKM. The CDR3 is CASSLYDRRREGQWGTDTQYF. CDR3 nucleotide sequence: TGTGCCAGCAGTTTATATGATCGGAGGCGGGAGGGCCAATGGGGCACAGATACGCAGTATTTT.

This clone was seen more than once but under ten times. The rearrangement links TRBV9 to TRBJ2-2; weak D call: TRBD1 (6 bases). The V gene's germline CDR1 is SGDLS and CDR2 YYNGEE. The CDR3 is 15 amino acids. The ends were cut back, 4 bases at V and 0 bases at J, with 10 bases in the middle. CDR3 nucleotide sequence: TGTGCCAGCAGCTCGGGACACTCGAACACCGGGGAGCTGTTTTTT. It codes for CASSSGHSNTGELFF.

This clone was seen only once. The chain has TRBV18 and TRBJ2-3; 12 bases align to TRBD2. CDR1 is KGHSH and CDR2 is LQKENI in the germline V gene. V was clipped by 3 bases and J by 3 bases; unmatched bases: 10. The CDR3 sequence is 18 residues long. CDR3 residues: CASSPLAGGLDGTDTQYF. The CDR3 region has the DNA TGTGCCAGCTCACCTCTAGCGGGAGGGCTAGACGGGACAGATACGCAGTATTTT. Full variable domain (remainder filled in from reference TRBV18 and TRBJ2-3): NAGVMQNPRHLVRRRGQEARLRCSPMKGHSHVYWYRQLPEEGLKFMVYLQKENIIDESGMPKERFSAEFPKEGPSILRIQQVVRGDSAAYFCASSPLAGGLDGTDTQYFGPGTRLTVL.

V gene TRBV24-1 combines with J gene TRBJ2-3; 8 bases fit TRBD1. There are 13 residues in the CDR3. CDR1 is KGHDR and CDR2 is SFDVKD in the germline V gene. J was trimmed by 9 bases and V by 4 bases; bases with no gene match: 5. The DNA for the CDR3 is TGTGCCACCAGTGACCCGGACAGGGAGACGCAGTATTTT. It translates to CATSDPDRETQYF.

The rearrangement links TRBV18 to TRBJ2-1; TRBD2 matches 9 bases. This CDR3 comprises 14 residues. Germline assignment: CDR1 KGHSH and CDR2 LQKENI. V lost 3 bases to trimming and J lost 7 bases; unmatched junction nucleotides: 4. CDR3 sequence reads: CASSPSGSKNEQFF. The CDR3 DNA is TGTGCCAGCTCACCTAGCGGGAGTAAAAATGAGCAGTTCTTC.

This chain uses TRBV11-2 with TRBJ2-6; TRBD1 might be the D (5 bases). V was clipped by 2 bases and J by 0 bases, with 8 bases between them. The CDR3 loop spans 16 amino acids. The germline CDR1 and CDR2 sequences are SGHAT and FQNNGV. CDR3 bases: TGTGCCAGCAGCTTACTAACAGGCTCTGGGGCCAACGTCCTGACTTTC. Translating it yields CASSLLTGSGANVLTF. The full variable domain, its missing parts supplied by reference TRBV11-2 and TRBJ2-6, is EAGVAQSPRYKIIEKRQSVAFWCNPISGHATLYWYQQILGQGPKLLIQFQNNGVVDDSQLPKDRFSAERLKGVDSTLKIQPAKLEDSAVYLCASSLLTGSGANVLTFGAGSRLTVL.

This chain connects TRBV10-3 to TRBJ1-1, with a weak D call TRBD1 (5 bases). The CDR3 totals 12 residues. CDR1 and CDR2 from the germline V gene are ENHRY and SYGVKD. Trimming cost V 2 bases and J 7 bases, with 8 bases left between them. This chain's CDR3 is CAISENGHEAFF. The CDR3 DNA reads TGTGCCATCAGTGAGAACGGACATGAAGCTTTCTTT.

This clone was seen only a few times. The chain combines TRBV3-1 (or the pseudogene TRBV3-2) with TRBJ2-6, with a tentative D call TRBD2 (7 bases). The germline V gene encodes CDR1 LGHDT and CDR2 YNNKEL (reference sequence). This CDR3 is 18 amino acids long. V was trimmed by 0 bases and J by 1 base, leaving 13 bases between them. The CDR3 reads CASSQETGRESGANVLTF. In nucleotides, the CDR3 is TGTGCCAGCAGCCAAGAAACAGGGAGGGAATCTGGGGCCAACGTCCTGACTTTC.

The V call is TRBV5-1, the J call TRBJ1-4; a possible D gene is TRBD1 (6 bases). This CDR3 spans 14 amino acids. Germline loops: CDR1 SGHRS, CDR2 YFSETQ. V lost 7 bases to trimming and J lost 7 bases, with 17 bases between them. DNA for the CDR3: TGCGCCAGCGGATTAGGGGGAGTTAGTGAAAAACTGTTTTTT. The encoded protein is CASGLGGVSEKLFF.

The rearrangement joins TRBV14 to TRBJ2-5, with 7 bases fitting TRBD2. This CDR3 is built from 17 residues. The V and J ends lost 4 bases and 4 bases, in that order; junction bases with no gene match: 15. CDR1 and CDR2 from the germline V gene are SGHDN and FVKESK. The DNA of the CDR3 is TGTGCCAGCAGCCTAGCCTGGAAAGCGGGGCGAAGAGAGACCCAGTACTTC. Its translation: CASSLAWKAGRRETQYF.

The chain employs TRBV7-8 and TRBJ1-5; TRBD1 matches 7 bases. Germline CDR1 reads SGHVS; CDR2 reads FQNEAQ. J gave up 5 bases and V 2 bases, and 6 bases lay outside the gene matches. The CDR3 runs 15 residues. For the CDR3, the DNA is TGTGCCAGCAGCTTAACTCGACAGGGAGATCAGCCCCAGCATTTT. This gives the protein CASSLTRQGDQPQHF.

The chain employs TRBV3-1 (or the pseudogene TRBV3-2) and TRBJ1-1; D perhaps matches TRBD1 (5 bases). CDR1 is LGHDT and CDR2 is YNNKEL in the germline V gene (reference sequence). The CDR3 spans 15 residues. Trimming removed 2 bases from V and 0 bases from J, with 10 bases in between. In DNA, the CDR3 is TGTGCCAGCAGCCAACGTGTCAGGGTGAACACTGAAGCTTTCTTT. Translated: CASSQRVRVNTEAFF.

This chain joins TRBV9 and TRBJ2-5, with 11 bases that match TRBD2. Germline V gene data show CDR1 as SGDLS and CDR2 as YYNGEE. V lost 4 bases to trimming and J lost 6 bases; unmatched junction nucleotides: 11. The CDR3 extends over 16 amino acids. The CDR3 loop reads CASSPRGPTSGKTQYF. Written as DNA, the CDR3 is TGTGCCAGCAGCCCGCGGGGGCCGACTAGCGGGAAGACCCAGTACTTC.

This chain joins TRBV15 and TRBJ2-5; the D gene is possibly TRBD2 (5 bases). Trimming left V 5 bases short and J 4 bases short, with 11 bases between. From germline, CDR1 is LNHNV and CDR2 YYDKDF (reference sequence). The CDR3 is 13 amino acids. Here the CDR3 DNA reads TGTGCCACCAGCGCTAGCCCTGTAGAGACCCAGTACTTC. As protein: CATSASPVETQYF.

The chain couples TRBV5-1 to TRBJ1-6; tentative D call: TRBD1 (6 bases). The V and J ends lost 4 bases and 8 bases respectively, with 13 bases between them. The CDR3 is 14 amino acids. Germline V gives CDR1 SGHRS, CDR2 YFSETQ. The DNA for the CDR3 is TGCGCCAGCAGCGCCGGGACACCCGATTCACCCCTCCACTTT. Protein product: CASSAGTPDSPLHF.

V and J are TRBV5-4 and TRBJ2-7; D perhaps matches TRBD2 (6 bases). The germline gives CDR1 SGHNT, CDR2 YYREEE (reference sequence). The CDR3 totals 14 residues. Trimming left V 4 bases short and J 5 bases short, with 16 bases between. CDR3 sequence reads: CASSPTSLVDEQYF. The DNA for the CDR3 is TGTGCCAGCAGCCCGACTAGTCTTGTCGACGAGCAGTACTTC.

V is TRBV5-6 and J is TRBJ2-7; 11 nucleotides match TRBD2. Germline CDR1 and CDR2: SGHDT and YYEEEE. The trim removed 4 bases at V and 4 bases at J, leaving 10 bases unmatched. The length of the CDR3 is 16 residues. CDR3 loop: CASSPGGLADKYEQYF. The DNA of the CDR3 is TGTGCCAGCAGCCCGGGGGGACTAGCGGACAAATACGAGCAGTACTTC.